Given below is one TCR beta chain in context. Its antigen is unidentified. Here immunoSEQ multiplex PCR was the method, and the copy in TCRdb shows in-frame clones only, minus some. This sample carries about 2,800 clones, more than 90% of them seen once, and the ten largest clones take about 2%. The data originate from a study of stem cell transplantation in POMP-related autoinflammatory disease. Study conclusions and caveats: A trend toward lower repertoire diversity and greater clonality appeared in every analyzed T-cell subset of PRAID patients.

There are 15 residues in the CDR3. V gave up 1 base and J gave up 1 base, with 10 bases separating them. Germline CDR1 reads SGHTA; CDR2 reads FQGTGA. The input for sequencing was CD4+ follicular helper T cells (Tfh) from PBMCs, taken after stem cell transplantation. The V and J genes are TRBV7-3 and TRBJ1-1, with a weak D call TRBD1 (6 bases). The clonotype comes from a human patient with POMP-related autoinflammation and immune dysregulation (PRAID). Certain T cells may be donor cells from the graft. The CDR3 sequence: CASSLMGAENTEAFF. The CDR3 DNA follows: TGTGCCAGCAGCTTAATGGGGGCGGAGAACACTGAAGCTTTCTTT.